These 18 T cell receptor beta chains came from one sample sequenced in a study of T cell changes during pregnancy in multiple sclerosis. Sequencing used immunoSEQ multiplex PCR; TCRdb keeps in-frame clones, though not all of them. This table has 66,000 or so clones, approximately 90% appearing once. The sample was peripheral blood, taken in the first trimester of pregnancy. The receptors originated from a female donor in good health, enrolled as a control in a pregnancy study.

For the CDR3, the DNA is TGTGCCAGCAGACCAACAGGTAACACTGAAGCTTTCTTT. It is translated as CASRPTGNTEAFF. This chain links TRBV6-6 with TRBJ1-1; tentative D call: TRBD1 (5 bases). Germline CDR1 MNHNY, CDR2 SVGAGI (reference sequence). The V end lost 6 bases, the J end lost 2 bases, and 10 bases lay between the germline ends. The CDR3 covers 13 residues.

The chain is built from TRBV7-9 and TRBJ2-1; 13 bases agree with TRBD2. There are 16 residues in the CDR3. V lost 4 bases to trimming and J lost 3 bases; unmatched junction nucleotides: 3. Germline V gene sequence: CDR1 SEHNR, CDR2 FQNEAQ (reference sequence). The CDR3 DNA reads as TGTGCCAGCAGCTCTGGACTAGCGGGGGTCTACAATGAGCAGTTCTTC. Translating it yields CASSSGLAGVYNEQFF.

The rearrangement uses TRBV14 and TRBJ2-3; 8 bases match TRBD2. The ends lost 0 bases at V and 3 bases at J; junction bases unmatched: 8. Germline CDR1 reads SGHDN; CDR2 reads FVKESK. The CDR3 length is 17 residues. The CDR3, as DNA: TGTGCCAGCAGCCAAGATATAACGAGCGGGGGAACAGATACGCAGTATTTT. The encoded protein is CASSQDITSGGTDTQYF.

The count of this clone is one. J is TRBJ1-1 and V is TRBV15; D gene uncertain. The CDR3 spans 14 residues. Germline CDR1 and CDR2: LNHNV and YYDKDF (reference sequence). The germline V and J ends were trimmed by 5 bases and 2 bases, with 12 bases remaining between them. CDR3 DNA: TGTGCCACCAGCCGGGTTGAGCTCAACACTGAAGCTTTCTTT. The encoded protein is CATSRVELNTEAFF.

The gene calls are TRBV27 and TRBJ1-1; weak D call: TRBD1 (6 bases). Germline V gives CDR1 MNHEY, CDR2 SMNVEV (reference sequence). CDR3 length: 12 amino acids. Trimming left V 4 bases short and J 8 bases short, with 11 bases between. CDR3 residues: CASSYRGTEAFF. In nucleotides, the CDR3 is TGTGCCAGCAGTTATAGGGGGACGGAAGCTTTCTTT.

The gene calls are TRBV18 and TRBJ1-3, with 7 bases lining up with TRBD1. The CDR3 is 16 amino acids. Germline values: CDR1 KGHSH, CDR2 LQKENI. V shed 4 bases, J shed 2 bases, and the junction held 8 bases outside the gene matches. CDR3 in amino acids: CASSRPGQKTGNTIYF. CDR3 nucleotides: TGTGCCAGCTCACGGCCGGGACAGAAAACTGGAAACACCATATATTTT. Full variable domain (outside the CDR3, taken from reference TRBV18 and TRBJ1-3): NAGVMQNPRHLVRRRGQEARLRCSPMKGHSHVYWYRQLPEEGLKFMVYLQKENIIDESGMPKERFSAEFPKEGPSILRIQQVVRGDSAAYFCASSRPGQKTGNTIYFGEGSWLTVV.

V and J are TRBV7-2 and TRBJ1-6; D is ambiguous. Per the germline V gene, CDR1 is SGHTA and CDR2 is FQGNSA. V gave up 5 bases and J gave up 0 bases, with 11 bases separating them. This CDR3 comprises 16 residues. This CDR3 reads CASSLYRDSYNSPLHF. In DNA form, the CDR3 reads TGTGCCAGCAGCCTATACCGGGACTCCTATAATTCACCCCTCCACTTT. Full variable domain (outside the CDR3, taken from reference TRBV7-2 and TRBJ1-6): GAGVSQSPSNKVTEKGKDVELRCDPISGHTALYWYRQSLGQGLEFLIYFQGNSAPDKSGLPSDRFSAERTGGSVSTLTIQRTQQEDSAVYLCASSLYRDSYNSPLHFGNGTRLTVT.

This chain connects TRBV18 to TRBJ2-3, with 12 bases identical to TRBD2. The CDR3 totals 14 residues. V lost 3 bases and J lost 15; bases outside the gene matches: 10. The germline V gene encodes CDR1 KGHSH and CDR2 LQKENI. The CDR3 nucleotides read TGTGCCAGCTCACCCTCCACTAGCGGGGGGCTCTATTATTTT. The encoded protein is CASSPSTSGGLYYF.

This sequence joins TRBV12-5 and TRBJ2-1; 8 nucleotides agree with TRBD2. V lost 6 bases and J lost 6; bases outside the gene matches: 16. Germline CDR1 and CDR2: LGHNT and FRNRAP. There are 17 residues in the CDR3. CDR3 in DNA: TGTGCTAGTGGCGGGGGAAATAGCGGGGCGAAGGGCAATGAGCAGTTCTTC. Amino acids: CASGGGNSGAKGNEQFF.

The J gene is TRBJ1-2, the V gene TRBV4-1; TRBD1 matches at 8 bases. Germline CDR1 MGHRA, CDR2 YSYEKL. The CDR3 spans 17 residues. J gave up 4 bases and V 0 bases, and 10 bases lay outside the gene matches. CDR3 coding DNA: TGCGCCAGCAGCCAAGATAGGGTGTTCACAGGGGGCTATGGCTACACCTTC. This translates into CASSQDRVFTGGYGYTF.

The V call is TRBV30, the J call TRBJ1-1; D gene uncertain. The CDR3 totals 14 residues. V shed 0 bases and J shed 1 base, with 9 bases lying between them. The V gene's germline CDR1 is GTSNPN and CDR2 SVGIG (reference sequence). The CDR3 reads CAWSVTAKNTEAFF. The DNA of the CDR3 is TGTGCCTGGAGTGTAACAGCTAAGAACACTGAAGCTTTCTTT.

CDR3 sequence reads: CASSGQINSNQPQHF. In DNA, the CDR3 is TGTGCCAGCAGTGGACAGATCAATAGCAATCAGCCCCAGCATTTT. The genes are TRBV6-1 and TRBJ1-5, with D perhaps TRBD1 (5 bases). CDR3 length: 15 residues. With 4 bases removed from V and 0 bases from J, the gap between germline ends came to 10 bases. CDR1 is MNHNS, CDR2 SASEGT, per germline.

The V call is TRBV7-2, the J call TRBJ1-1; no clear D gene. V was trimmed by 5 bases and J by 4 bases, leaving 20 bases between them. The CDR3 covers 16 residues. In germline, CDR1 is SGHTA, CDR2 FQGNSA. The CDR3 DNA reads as TGTGCCAGCAGCCCAGGAGGGTCTGGGGAGGGCACTGAAGCTTTCTTT. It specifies CASSPGGSGEGTEAFF.

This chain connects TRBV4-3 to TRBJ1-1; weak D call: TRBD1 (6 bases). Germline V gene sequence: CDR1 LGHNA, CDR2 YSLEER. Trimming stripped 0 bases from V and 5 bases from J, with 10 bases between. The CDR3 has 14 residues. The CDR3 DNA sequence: TGCGCCAGCAGCCAAGACAGGGGTTGGACTGAAGCTTTCTTT. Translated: CASSQDRGWTEAFF.

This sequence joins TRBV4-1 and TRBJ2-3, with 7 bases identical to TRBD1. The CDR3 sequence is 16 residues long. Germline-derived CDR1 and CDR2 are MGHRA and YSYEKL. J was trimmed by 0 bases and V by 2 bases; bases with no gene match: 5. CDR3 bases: TGCGCCAGCAGCCAAACAGGGGTGACTAGCACAGATACGCAGTATTTT. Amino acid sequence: CASSQTGVTSTDTQYF.

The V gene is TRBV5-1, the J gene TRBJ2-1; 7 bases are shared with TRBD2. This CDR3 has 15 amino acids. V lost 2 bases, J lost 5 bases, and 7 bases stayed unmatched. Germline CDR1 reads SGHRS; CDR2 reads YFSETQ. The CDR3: CASSFEPSGNNEQFF. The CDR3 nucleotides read TGCGCCAGCAGCTTCGAACCTAGCGGAAACAATGAGCAGTTCTTC.

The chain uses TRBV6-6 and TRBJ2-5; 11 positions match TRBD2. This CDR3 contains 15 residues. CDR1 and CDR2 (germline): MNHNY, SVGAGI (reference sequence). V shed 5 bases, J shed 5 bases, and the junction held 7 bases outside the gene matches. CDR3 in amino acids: CASSTTSGERETQYF. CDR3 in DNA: TGTGCCAGCAGTACGACTAGCGGGGAGCGGGAGACCCAGTACTTC.

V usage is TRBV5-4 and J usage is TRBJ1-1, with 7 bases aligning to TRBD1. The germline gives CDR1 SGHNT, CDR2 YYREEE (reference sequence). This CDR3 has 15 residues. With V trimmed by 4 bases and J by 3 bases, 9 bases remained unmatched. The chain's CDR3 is CASSRDRSWDTEAFF. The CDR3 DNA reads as TGTGCCAGCAGCCGGGACAGATCATGGGACACTGAAGCTTTCTTT.